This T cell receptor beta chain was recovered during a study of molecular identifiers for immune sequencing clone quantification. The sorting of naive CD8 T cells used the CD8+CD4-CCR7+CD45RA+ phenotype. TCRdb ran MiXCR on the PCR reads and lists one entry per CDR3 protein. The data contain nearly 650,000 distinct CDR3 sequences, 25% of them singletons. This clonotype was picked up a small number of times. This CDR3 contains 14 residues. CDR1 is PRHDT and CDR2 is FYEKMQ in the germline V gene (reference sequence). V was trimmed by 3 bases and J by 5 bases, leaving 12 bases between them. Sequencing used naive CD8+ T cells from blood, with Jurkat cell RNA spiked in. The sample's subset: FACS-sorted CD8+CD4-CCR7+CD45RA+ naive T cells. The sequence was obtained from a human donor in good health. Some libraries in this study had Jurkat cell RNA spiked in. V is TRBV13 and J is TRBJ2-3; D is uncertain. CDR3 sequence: CASSFGSSLDTQYF. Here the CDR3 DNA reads TGTGCCAGCAGCTTTGGGTCTTCCCTAGATACGCAGTATTTT.